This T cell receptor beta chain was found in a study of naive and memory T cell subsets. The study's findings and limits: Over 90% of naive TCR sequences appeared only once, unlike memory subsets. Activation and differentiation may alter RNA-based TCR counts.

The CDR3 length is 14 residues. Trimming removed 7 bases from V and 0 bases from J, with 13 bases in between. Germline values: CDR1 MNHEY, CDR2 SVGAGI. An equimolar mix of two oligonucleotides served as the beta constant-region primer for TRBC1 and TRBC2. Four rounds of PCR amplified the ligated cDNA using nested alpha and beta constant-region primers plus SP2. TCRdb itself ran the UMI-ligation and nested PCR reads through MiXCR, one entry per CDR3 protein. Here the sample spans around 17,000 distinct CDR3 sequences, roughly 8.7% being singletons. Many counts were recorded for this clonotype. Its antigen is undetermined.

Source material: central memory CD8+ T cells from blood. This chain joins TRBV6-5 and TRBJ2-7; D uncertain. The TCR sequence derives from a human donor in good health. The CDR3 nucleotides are TGTGCCAGCACCTTACGGCCCAGCTCCTACGAGCAGTACTTC. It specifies CASTLRPSSYEQYF.